A single sample gave rise to the 9 T cell receptor beta chains below, sequenced in a study of T cells after somatic rescue of genetic block. Some clones are missing from TCRdb's copy, which holds only in-frame ones; the method was immunoSEQ multiplex PCR. The sample has about 88,000 clones; around 89% are singletons. Sequencing input: peripheral blood mononuclear cells (PBMCs). Receptors originate from a woman aged 18-35 years.

This clone has just one count. The genes are TRBV27 and TRBJ2-5; D is possibly TRBD1 or TRBD2 (5 bases each). From germline, CDR1 is MNHEY and CDR2 SMNVEV (reference sequence). The CDR3 runs 15 residues. The germline V and J ends were trimmed by 3 bases and 2 bases, with 13 bases remaining between them. CDR3 coding DNA: TGTGCCAGCAGTTTCCTTCCGGGACCTCAAGAGACCCAGTACTTC. It codes for CASSFLPGPQETQYF.

The chain recombines TRBV28 with TRBJ2-3, with D tentatively TRBD2 (5 bases). The CDR3 totals 15 residues. The germline CDR1 and CDR2 sequences are MDHEN and SYDVKM. The germline V and J ends were trimmed by 7 bases and 7 bases, with 21 bases remaining between them. This CDR3 is CASTLSRDWSYTQYF. The CDR3 DNA is TGTGCCAGCACCCTATCGAGGGATTGGAGTTATACGCAGTATTTT.

Here the CDR3 reads CASSTKSSRGLYEQFF. Here the CDR3 DNA reads TGTGCCAGCAGCACAAAGTCGTCCCGGGGGTTGTATGAGCAGTTCTTC. This chain uses TRBV5-4 with TRBJ2-1; tentatively, D is TRBD2 (6 bases). V shed 4 bases and J shed 8 bases, with 22 bases lying between them. The CDR3 runs to 16 residues. The germline CDR1 and CDR2 sequences are SGHNT and YYREEE (reference sequence).

J is TRBJ2-7 and V is TRBV19; TRBD1 matches 7 bases. V dropped 8 bases and J dropped 0; count of bases not matched to a gene: 7. In germline, CDR1 is LNHDA, CDR2 SQIVND (reference sequence). There are 14 residues in the CDR3. CDR3 amino acids: CASGRQGSSYEQYF. CDR3 DNA: TGTGCCAGTGGACGACAGGGAAGCTCCTACGAGCAGTACTTC.

The chain links TRBV6-6 to TRBJ2-7; TRBD1 might be the D (6 bases). The V end was cut by 5 bases, the J end by 0 bases, with 14 bases between. CDR1 and CDR2 (germline): MNHNY, SVGAGI (reference sequence). The CDR3 is 15 amino acids. CDR3 DNA: TGTGCCAGCAGTCCTCCCGGACAGCTCTCCTACGAGCAGTACTTC. This encodes CASSPPGQLSYEQYF.

V usage is TRBV4-3 and J usage is TRBJ2-4; D is perhaps TRBD1 (6 bases). The CDR3 is 14 amino acids. V was shortened by 0 bases and J by 7 bases, with 10 bases between the two germline ends. Germline values: CDR1 LGHNA, CDR2 YSLEER. CDR3 sequence reads: CASSQDRGRNIQYF. The CDR3 DNA reads TGCGCCAGCAGCCAAGACAGGGGACGGAACATTCAGTACTTC.

The table lists this clone with a count of one. The CDR3 loop is CATSRRPGPGGNTIYF. The CDR3 coding sequence is TGTGCCACCAGCAGGAGACCAGGGCCGGGTGGAAACACCATATATTTT. The V and J genes are TRBV15 and TRBJ1-3, with D maybe TRBD1 (5 bases). The V gene lost 3 bases and the J gene lost 3 bases, with 15 bases spanning the gap. CDR1 is LNHNV, CDR2 YYDKDF, per germline (reference sequence). The CDR3 spans 16 residues.

The chain couples TRBV7-8 to TRBJ2-5; D could derive from TRBD1 or TRBD2 (5 bases each). The CDR3 contains 13 residues. Germline V gene data show CDR1 as SGHVS and CDR2 as FQNEAQ. With 5 bases removed from V and 1 base from J, the gap between germline ends came to 8 bases. The CDR3 here is CASSRGSQETQYF. The CDR3 region has the DNA TGTGCCAGCAGCCGGGGCAGCCAAGAGACCCAGTACTTC.

The chain links TRBV11-3 to TRBJ2-2; 10 bases align to TRBD1. The ends lost 5 bases at V and 1 base at J; junction bases unmatched: 4. The V gene's germline CDR1 is SGHNT and CDR2 YENEEA. The CDR3 extends over 16 amino acids. In DNA form, the CDR3 reads TGTGCCAGCAGCGGGGGACAGGGGAAGAACACCGGGGAGCTGTTTTTT. It encodes CASSGGQGKNTGELFF. Supplemented by reference TRBV11-3 and TRBJ2-2, the full variable domain reads EAGVVQSPRYKIIEKKQPVAFWCNPISGHNTLYWYLQNLGQGPELLIRYENEEAVDDSQLPKDRFSAERLKGVDSTLKIQPAELGDSAVYLCASSGGQGKNTGELFFGEGSRLTVL.